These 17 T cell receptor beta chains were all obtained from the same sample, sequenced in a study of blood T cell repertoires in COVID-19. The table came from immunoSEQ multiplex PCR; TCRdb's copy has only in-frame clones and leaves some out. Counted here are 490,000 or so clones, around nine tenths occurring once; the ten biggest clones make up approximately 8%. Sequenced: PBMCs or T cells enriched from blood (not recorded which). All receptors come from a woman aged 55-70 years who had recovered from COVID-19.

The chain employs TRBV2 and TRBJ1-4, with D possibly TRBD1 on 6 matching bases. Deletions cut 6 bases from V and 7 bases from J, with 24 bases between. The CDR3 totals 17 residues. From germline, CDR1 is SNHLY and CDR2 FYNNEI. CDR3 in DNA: TGTGCCAGCAGGGGAACAGGGTCTTGGCGAAATAGTGAAAAACTGTTTTTT. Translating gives CASRGTGSWRNSEKLFF.

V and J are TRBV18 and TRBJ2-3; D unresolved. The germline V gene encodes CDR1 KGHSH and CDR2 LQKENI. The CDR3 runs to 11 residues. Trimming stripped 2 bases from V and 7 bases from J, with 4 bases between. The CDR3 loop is CASSPDNTQYF. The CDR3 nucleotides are TGTGCCAGCTCACCAGACAATACGCAGTATTTT.

The CDR3 sequence is CAWAAQGAEQYF. CDR3 DNA sequence: TGTGCCTGGGCCGCCCAGGGTGCCGAGCAGTACTTC. This rearrangement joins TRBV30 to TRBJ2-7, with D possibly being TRBD1 (5 bases). The V end was cut by 5 bases, the J end by 6 bases, with 14 bases between. The CDR3 has 12 residues. CDR1 is GTSNPN and CDR2 is SVGIG in the germline V gene (reference sequence).

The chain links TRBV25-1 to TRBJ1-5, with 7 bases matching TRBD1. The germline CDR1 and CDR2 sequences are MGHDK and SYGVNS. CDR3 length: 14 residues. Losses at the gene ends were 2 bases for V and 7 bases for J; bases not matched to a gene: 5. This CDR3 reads CASSEGDRGQPQHF. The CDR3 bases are TGTGCCAGCAGTGAAGGGGACAGAGGACAGCCCCAGCATTTT.

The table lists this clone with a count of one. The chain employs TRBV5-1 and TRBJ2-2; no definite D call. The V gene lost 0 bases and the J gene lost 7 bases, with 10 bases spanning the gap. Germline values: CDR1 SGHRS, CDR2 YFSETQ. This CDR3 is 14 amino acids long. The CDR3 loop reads CASSLDATSGELFF. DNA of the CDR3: TGCGCCAGCAGCTTGGACGCCACGAGCGGGGAGCTGTTTTTT.

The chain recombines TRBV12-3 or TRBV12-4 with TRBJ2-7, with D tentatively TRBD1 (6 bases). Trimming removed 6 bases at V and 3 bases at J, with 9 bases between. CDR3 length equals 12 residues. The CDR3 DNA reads TGTGCCAGCAGCCAACAGGGCTACGAGCAGTACGTC. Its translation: CASSQQGYEQYV.

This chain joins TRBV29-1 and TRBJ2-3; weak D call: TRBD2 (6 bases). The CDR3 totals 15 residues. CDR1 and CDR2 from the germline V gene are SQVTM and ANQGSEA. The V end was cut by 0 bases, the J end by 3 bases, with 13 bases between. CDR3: CSVEDRRGLTDTQYF. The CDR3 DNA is TGCAGCGTTGAAGATCGGAGGGGCCTAACAGATACGCAGTATTTT.

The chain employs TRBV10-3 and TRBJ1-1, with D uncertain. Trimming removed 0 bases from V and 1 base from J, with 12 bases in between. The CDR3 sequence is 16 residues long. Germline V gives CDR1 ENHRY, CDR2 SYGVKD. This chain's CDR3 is CAISESGERPNTEAFF. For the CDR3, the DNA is TGTGCCATCAGTGAGTCTGGGGAGAGACCGAACACTGAAGCTTTCTTT.

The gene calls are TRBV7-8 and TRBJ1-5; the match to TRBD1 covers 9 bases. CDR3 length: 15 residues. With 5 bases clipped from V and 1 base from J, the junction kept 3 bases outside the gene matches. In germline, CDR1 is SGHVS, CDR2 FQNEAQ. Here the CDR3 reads CASSLGQGSNQPQHF. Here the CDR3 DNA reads TGTGCCAGCAGCCTAGGACAGGGGAGCAATCAGCCCCAGCATTTT.

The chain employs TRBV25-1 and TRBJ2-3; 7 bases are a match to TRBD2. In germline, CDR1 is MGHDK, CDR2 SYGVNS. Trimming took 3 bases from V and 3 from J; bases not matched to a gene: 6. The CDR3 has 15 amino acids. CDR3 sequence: CASSDVGRLTDTQYF. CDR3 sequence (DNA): TGTGCCAGCAGTGATGTCGGGAGGTTGACAGATACGCAGTATTTT.

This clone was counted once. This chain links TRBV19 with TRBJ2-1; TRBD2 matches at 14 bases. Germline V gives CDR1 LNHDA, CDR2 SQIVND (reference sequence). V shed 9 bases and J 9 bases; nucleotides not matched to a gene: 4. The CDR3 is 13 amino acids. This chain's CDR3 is CASRTSGGTEQFF. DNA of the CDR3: TGTGCCAGCCGGACTAGCGGGGGGACTGAGCAGTTCTTC.

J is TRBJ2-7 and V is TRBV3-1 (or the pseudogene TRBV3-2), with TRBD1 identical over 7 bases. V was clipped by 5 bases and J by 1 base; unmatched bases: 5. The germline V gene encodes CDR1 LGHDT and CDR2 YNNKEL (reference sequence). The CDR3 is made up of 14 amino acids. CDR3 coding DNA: TGTGCCAGCAGCATAACGGGACAGTCCTACGAGCAGTACGTC. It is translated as CASSITGQSYEQYV.

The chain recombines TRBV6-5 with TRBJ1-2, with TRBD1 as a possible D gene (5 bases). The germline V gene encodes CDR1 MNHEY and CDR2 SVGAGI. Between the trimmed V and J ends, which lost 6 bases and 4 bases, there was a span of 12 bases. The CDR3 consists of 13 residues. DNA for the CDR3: TGTGCCAGCAGCCTTAGACAGCTCTATGGCTACACCTTC. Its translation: CASSLRQLYGYTF.

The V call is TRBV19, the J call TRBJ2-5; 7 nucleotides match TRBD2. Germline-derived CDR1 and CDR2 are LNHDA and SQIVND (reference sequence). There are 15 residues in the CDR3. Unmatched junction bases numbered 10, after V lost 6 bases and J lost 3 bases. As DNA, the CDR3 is TGTGCCAGTAGGGGTAGCGGGTTAGGGGAAGAGACCCAGTACTTC. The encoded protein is CASRGSGLGEETQYF.

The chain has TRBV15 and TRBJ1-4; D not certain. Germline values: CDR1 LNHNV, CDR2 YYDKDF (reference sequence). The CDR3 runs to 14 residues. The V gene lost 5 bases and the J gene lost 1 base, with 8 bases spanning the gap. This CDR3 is CATSREVTNEKLFF. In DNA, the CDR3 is TGTGCCACCAGCCGGGAGGTAACTAATGAAAAACTGTTTTTT.

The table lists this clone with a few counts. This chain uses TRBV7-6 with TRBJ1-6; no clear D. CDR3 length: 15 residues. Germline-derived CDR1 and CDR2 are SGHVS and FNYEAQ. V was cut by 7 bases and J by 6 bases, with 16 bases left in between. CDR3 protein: CASTLVNLGNSPLHF. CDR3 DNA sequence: TGTGCCAGCACCCTAGTTAACCTCGGTAATTCACCCCTCCACTTT.

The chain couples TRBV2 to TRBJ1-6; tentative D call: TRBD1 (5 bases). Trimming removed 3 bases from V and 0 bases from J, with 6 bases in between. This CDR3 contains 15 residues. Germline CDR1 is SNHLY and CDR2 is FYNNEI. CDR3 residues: CASSDQGSYNSPLHF. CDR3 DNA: TGTGCCAGCAGTGACCAGGGCTCCTATAATTCACCCCTCCACTTT.